This T cell receptor beta chain was identified during a study of blood T cell repertoires in COVID-19. Study background: Material from acute and convalescent COVID-19 was sourced from the United States, Italy and Spain. From T cells, B-cell-depleted T cells, or PBMCs came the material, which was cDNA or gDNA.

The V end was cut by 3 bases, the J end by 2 bases, with 5 bases between. This CDR3 contains 11 residues. From germline, CDR1 is DFQATT and CDR2 SNEGSKA (reference sequence). Note on this clone: Within the sample, other DNA sequences also encode this same CDR3.

In the authors' methods: From reference gene primer amplification, estimates of nucleated cell counts were derived. The protocol was immunoSEQ multiplex PCR, while the TCRdb copy is restricted to in-frame clones and leaves out a portion. D and trimming come from the DNA, and the V and J calls and clone size come from that table. Among roughly 500,000 clones listed, over 75% were seen once. The TCR sequence derives from a human donor in a cohort sampled during active COVID-19. The chain is built from TRBV20-1 and TRBJ2-7, with D possibly TRBD2 on 5 matching bases. Sample: peripheral blood. For the CDR3, the DNA is TGCAGTGCTAGCGGGACCTACGAGCAGTACTTC. Protein: CSASGTYEQYF.